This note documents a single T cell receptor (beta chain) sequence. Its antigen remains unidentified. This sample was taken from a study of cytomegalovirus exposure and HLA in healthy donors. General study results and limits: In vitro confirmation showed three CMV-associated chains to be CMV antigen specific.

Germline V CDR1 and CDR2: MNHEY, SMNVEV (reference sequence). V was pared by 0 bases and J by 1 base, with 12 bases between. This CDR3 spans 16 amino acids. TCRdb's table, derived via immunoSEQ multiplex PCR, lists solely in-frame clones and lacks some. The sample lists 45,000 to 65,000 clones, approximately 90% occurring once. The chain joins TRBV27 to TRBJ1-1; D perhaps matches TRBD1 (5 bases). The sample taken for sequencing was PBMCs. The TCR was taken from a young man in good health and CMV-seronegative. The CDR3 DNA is TGTGCCAGCAGTTTATCGCGACAGTTCAAGAACACTGAAGCTTTCTTT. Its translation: CASSLSRQFKNTEAFF.